Presented here are 6 T cell receptor beta chains from one specimen sequenced in a study of T cell responses to AZD1222 COVID-19 vaccine. Measured with immunoSEQ multiplex PCR; TCRdb has only the in-frame clones, and not every one. This repertoire shows 150,000 to 200,000 clones, 92% found once; its top ten account for 4.4%. The sequencing used peripheral blood, collected on day 0 of MenACWY control vaccination. These receptors were taken from an adult in good health.

The rearrangement links TRBV25-1 to TRBJ1-6; D ambiguous. The germline V and J ends were trimmed by 8 bases and 0 bases, with 5 bases remaining between them. The CDR3 loop spans 13 amino acids. Germline-derived CDR1 and CDR2 are MGHDK and SYGVNS. DNA of the CDR3: TGTGCCAGCTATGGCTCCTATAATTCACCCCTCCACTTT. It codes for CASYGSYNSPLHF.

The chain has TRBV7-8 and TRBJ1-5; D is perhaps TRBD1 (5 bases). This CDR3 has 13 residues. CDR1 is SGHVS, CDR2 FQNEAQ, per germline. V was pared by 6 bases and J by 5 bases, with 11 bases between. CDR3 nucleotide sequence: TGTGCCAGCAGGAACCAGGGAGATCAGCCCCAGCATTTT. It codes for CASRNQGDQPQHF.

The chain employs TRBV29-1 and TRBJ2-1, with D uncertain. Deletions cut 4 bases from V and 5 bases from J, with 3 bases between. Per germline, CDR1 SQVTM and CDR2 ANQGSEA. The length of the CDR3 is 10 residues. CDR3 protein: CSVGHNEQFF. For the CDR3, the DNA is TGCAGCGTTGGGCACAATGAGCAGTTCTTC.

The chain carries TRBV7-8 and TRBJ1-4; no definite D call. The germline CDR1 and CDR2 sequences are SGHVS and FQNEAQ. This CDR3 spans 15 amino acids. The V gene lost 2 bases and the J gene lost 8 bases, with 15 bases spanning the gap. The CDR3 DNA sequence: TGTGCCAGCAGCTTACCCGGAACCCCGGGCGAAAAACTGTTTTTT. Translation gives CASSLPGTPGEKLFF.

This CDR3 is CASSLTGVLTDTQYF. CDR3 DNA: TGTGCCAGCAGTCTGACAGGGGTCCTCACAGATACGCAGTATTTT. The chain employs TRBV27 and TRBJ2-3; 8 bases are a match to TRBD1. CDR1 is MNHEY and CDR2 is SMNVEV in the germline V gene (reference sequence). The CDR3 is made up of 15 amino acids. V shed 5 bases, J shed 2 bases, and the junction held 6 bases outside the gene matches.

The chain uses TRBV19 and TRBJ2-7, with D perhaps assigned TRBD1 or TRBD2 (5 bases each). V lost 6 bases and J lost 2, with 14 bases in between. The CDR3 is 14 amino acids. The V gene's germline CDR1 is LNHDA and CDR2 SQIVND (reference sequence). CDR3 sequence: CASSTGRLTYEQYF. CDR3 in DNA: TGTGCCAGTAGCACGGGACGGCTCACCTACGAGCAGTACTTC.